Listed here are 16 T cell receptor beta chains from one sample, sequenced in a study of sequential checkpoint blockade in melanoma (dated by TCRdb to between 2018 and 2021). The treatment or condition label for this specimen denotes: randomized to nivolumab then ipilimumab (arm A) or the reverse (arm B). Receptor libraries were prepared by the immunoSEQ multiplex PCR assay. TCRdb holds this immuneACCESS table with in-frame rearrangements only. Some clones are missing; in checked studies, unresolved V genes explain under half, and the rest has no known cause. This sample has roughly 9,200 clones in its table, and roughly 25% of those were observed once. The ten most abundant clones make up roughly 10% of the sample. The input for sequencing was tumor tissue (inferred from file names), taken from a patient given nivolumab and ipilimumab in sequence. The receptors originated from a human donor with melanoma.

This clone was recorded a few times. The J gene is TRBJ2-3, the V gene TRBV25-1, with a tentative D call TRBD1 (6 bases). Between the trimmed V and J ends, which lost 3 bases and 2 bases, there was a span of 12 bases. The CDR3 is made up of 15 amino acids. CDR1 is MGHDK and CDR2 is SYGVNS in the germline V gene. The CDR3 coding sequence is TGTGCCAGCAGTGATTTCGGACAGTTCACAGATACGCAGTATTTT. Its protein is CASSDFGQFTDTQYF.

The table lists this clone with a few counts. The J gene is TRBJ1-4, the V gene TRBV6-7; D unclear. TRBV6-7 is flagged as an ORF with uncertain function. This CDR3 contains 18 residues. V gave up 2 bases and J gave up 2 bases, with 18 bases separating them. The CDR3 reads CASSYLPGLEGTNEKLFF. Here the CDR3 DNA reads TGTGCCAGCAGTTACCTCCCGGGTCTTGAAGGGACTAATGAAAAACTGTTTTTT.

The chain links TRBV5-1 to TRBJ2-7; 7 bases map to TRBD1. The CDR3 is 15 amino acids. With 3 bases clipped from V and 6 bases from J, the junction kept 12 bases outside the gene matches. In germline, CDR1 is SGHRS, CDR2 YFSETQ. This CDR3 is CASSSGQPISPEQYF. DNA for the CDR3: TGCGCCAGCAGCTCGGGACAGCCAATATCGCCCGAGCAGTACTTC.

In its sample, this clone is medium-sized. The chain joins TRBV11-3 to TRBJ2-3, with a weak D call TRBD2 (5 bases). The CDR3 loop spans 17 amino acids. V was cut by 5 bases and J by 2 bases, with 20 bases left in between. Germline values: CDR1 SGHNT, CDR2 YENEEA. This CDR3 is CASSPLADYFNTDTQYF. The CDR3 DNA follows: TGTGCCAGCAGCCCTCTGGCAGACTACTTTAACACAGATACGCAGTATTTT.

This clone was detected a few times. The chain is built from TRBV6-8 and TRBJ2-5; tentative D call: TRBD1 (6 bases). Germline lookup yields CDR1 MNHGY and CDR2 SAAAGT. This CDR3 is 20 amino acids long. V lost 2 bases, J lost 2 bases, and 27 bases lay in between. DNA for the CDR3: TGTGCCAGCAGTTACCCTACTTTCGTCCGGGACAAAGAATATCAAGAGACCCAGTACTTC. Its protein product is CASSYPTFVRDKEYQETQYF.

Written as DNA, the CDR3 is TGTGCCAGCTCACCGTACAGGGGAGAGTTCACTGAAGCTTTCTTT. This sequence encodes CASSPYRGEFTEAFF. V is TRBV18 and J is TRBJ1-1, with 7 bases that match TRBD1. Germline V gene lookup returns CDR1 KGHSH and CDR2 LQKENI. V was pared by 3 bases and J by 4 bases, with 8 bases of the junction left unmatched. The CDR3 totals 15 residues.

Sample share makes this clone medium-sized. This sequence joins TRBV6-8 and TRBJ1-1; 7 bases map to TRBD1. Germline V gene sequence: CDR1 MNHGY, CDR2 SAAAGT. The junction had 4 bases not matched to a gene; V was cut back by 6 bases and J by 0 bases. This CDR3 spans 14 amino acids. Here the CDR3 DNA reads TGTGCCAGCAGGGGACAGTTAATGAACACTGAAGCTTTCTTT. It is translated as CASRGQLMNTEAFF.

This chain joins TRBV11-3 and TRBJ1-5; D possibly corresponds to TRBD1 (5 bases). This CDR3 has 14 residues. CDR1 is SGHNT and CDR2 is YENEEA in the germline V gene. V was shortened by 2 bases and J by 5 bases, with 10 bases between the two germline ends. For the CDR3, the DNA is TGTGCCAGCAGCTTATGGCGGGGGGATCAGCCCCAGCATTTT. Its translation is CASSLWRGDQPQHF. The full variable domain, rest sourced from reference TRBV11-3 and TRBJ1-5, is EAGVVQSPRYKIIEKKQPVAFWCNPISGHNTLYWYLQNLGQGPELLIRYENEEAVDDSQLPKDRFSAERLKGVDSTLKIQPAELGDSAVYLCASSLWRGDQPQHFGDGTRLSIL.

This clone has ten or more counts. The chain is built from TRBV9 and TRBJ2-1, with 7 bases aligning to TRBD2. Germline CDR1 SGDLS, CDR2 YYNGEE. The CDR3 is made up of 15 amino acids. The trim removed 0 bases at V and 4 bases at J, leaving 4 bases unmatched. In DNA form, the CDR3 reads TGTGCCAGCAGCGTAGAGGGACTAACATACAATGAGCAGTTCTTC. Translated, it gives CASSVEGLTYNEQFF.

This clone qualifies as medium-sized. The CDR3 spells CASSLDPGAYYGYTF. The DNA for the CDR3 is TGTGCCAGCAGCTTAGACCCCGGGGCCTACTATGGCTACACCTTC. The chain links TRBV11-3 to TRBJ1-2; maybe TRBD1 (5 bases). There are 15 residues in the CDR3. The V and J ends lost 0 bases and 3 bases respectively, with 11 bases between them. The germline V gene has CDR1 SGHNT and CDR2 YENEEA. Using reference TRBV11-3 and TRBJ1-2 for the parts outside the CDR3, the full variable domain is EAGVVQSPRYKIIEKKQPVAFWCNPISGHNTLYWYLQNLGQGPELLIRYENEEAVDDSQLPKDRFSAERLKGVDSTLKIQPAELGDSAVYLCASSLDPGAYYGYTFGSGTRLTVV.

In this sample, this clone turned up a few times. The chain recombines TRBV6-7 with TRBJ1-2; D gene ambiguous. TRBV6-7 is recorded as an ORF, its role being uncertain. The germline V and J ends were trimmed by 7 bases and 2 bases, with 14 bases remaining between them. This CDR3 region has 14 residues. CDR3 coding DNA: TGTGCCAGCATCTCGGACGGAGTAAACTATGGCTACACCTTC. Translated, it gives CASISDGVNYGYTF.

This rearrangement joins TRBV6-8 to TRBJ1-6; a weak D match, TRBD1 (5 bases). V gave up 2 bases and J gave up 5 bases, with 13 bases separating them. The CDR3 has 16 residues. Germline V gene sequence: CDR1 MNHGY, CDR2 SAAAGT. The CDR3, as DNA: TGTGCCAGCAGTTACGGGCAGGGTGGTGATAATTCACCCCTCCACTTT. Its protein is CASSYGQGGDNSPLHF.

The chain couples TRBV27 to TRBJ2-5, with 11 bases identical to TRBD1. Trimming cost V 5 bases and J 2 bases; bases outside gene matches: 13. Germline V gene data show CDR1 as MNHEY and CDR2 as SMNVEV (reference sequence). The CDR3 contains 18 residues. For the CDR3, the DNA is TGTGCCAGCAGTCCGGAGGGACAGGGGGAAAGGGCTCAAGAGACCCAGTACTTC. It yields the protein CASSPEGQGERAQETQYF.

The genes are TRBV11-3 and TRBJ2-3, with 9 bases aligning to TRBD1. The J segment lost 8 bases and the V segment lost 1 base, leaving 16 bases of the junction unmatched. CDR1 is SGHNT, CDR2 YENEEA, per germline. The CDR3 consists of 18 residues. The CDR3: CASSLVVVGDREVATQYF. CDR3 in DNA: TGTGCCAGCAGCTTAGTGGTGGTTGGGGACAGGGAAGTGGCTACGCAGTATTTT.

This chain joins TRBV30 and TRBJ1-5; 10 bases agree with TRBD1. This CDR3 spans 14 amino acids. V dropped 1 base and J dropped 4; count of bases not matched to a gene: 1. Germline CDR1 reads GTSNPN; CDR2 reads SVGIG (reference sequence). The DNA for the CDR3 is TGTGCCTGGAGTGGGACAGGGGGAAATCAGCCCCAGCATTTT. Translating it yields CAWSGTGGNQPQHF.

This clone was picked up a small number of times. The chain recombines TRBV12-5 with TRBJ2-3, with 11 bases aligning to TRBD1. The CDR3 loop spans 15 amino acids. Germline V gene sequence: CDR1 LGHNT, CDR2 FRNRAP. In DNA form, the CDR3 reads TGTGCCAGCACCACAGGACAGGGGGCCGCAGATACGCAGTATTTT. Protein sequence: CASTTGQGAADTQYF.